Shown below are 25 T cell receptor beta chains from a single sample sequenced in a study of blood T cell repertoires in COVID-19. Only in-frame clones appear in the TCRdb table, and some are missing; sequencing was by immunoSEQ multiplex PCR. This sample has some 120,000 clones, with 85% to 90% found just once. The specimen was peripheral blood. Receptors originate from a woman between 50 and 59 years old with active or convalescent COVID-19.

This chain connects TRBV24-1 to TRBJ1-2; 12 nucleotides align to TRBD1. The CDR3 has 14 residues. Germline CDR1 KGHDR, CDR2 SFDVKD. V gave up 9 bases and J gave up 8 bases; unmatched junction bases: 9. CDR3 amino acids: CATSEGQGARGYTF. DNA for the CDR3: TGTGCCACCTCTGAGGGACAGGGGGCGAGGGGCTACACCTTC.

V is TRBV23-1 and J is TRBJ1-1, with unresolved D. TRBV23-1 is identified as an open reading frame with a role that is uncertain. V dropped 10 bases and J dropped 4 bases, with 22 bases sitting between them. This CDR3 is 15 amino acids long. Here the CDR3 reads CATRSRWRPGTEAFF. CDR3 nucleotide sequence: TGCGCCACCAGGTCTAGGTGGAGGCCTGGCACTGAAGCTTTCTTT.

This clone was picked up one time. The chain links TRBV19 to TRBJ2-7, with 11 bases matching TRBD1. CDR1 is LNHDA, CDR2 SQIVND, per germline (reference sequence). Unmatched junction bases numbered 8, after V lost 5 bases and J lost 2 bases. This CDR3 contains 16 residues. This CDR3 is CASSATGTGGAYEQYF. The CDR3 DNA follows: TGTGCCAGTAGTGCTACCGGGACAGGGGGTGCCTACGAGCAGTACTTC. Full variable domain (rest looked up from reference TRBV19 and TRBJ2-7): DGGITQSPKYLFRKEGQNVTLSCEQNLNHDAMYWYRQDPGQGLRLIYYSQIVNDFQKGDIAEGYSVSREKKESFPLTVTSAQKNPTAFYLCASSATGTGGAYEQYFGPGTRLTVT.

The V call is TRBV5-1, the J call TRBJ1-2; 12 positions agree with TRBD1. V shed 2 bases and J 8 bases; nucleotides not matched to a gene: 10. This CDR3 region has 16 residues. The germline V gene encodes CDR1 SGHRS and CDR2 YFSETQ. Here the CDR3 reads CASSLSPGQGAQGYTF. The CDR3 nucleotides are TGCGCCAGCAGCTTAAGCCCGGGACAGGGGGCACAGGGCTACACCTTC.

This chain links TRBV19 with TRBJ2-5, with TRBD2 identical over 8 bases. The CDR3 has 14 residues. In germline, CDR1 is LNHDA, CDR2 SQIVND (reference sequence). V shed 6 bases and J 1 base; nucleotides not matched to a gene: 4. The CDR3 loop reads CASSRGGGQETQYF. The DNA for the CDR3 is TGTGCCAGTAGCCGGGGGGGAGGCCAAGAGACCCAGTACTTC.

The V and J genes are TRBV13 and TRBJ2-7; TRBD2 might be the D (6 bases). The CDR3 sequence is 13 residues long. Trimming shortened V by 4 bases and J by 2 bases, and 9 bases separated the two germline ends. CDR1 is PRHDT and CDR2 is FYEKMQ in the germline V gene (reference sequence). CDR3 sequence (DNA): TGTGCCAGCAGCTCGGGACTTGCCTACGAGCAGTACTTC. It specifies CASSSGLAYEQYF.

This CDR3 is CASSLGSWSTEAFF. The CDR3 DNA reads TGTGCCAGCAGCTTAGGATCCTGGAGCACTGAAGCTTTCTTT. This sequence joins TRBV7-2 and TRBJ1-1; D is unresolved. In germline, CDR1 is SGHTA, CDR2 FQGNSA. Trimming stripped 1 base from V and 4 bases from J, with 10 bases between. This CDR3 is 14 amino acids long.

The chain has TRBV2 and TRBJ2-3; D is undetermined. V gave up 4 bases and J gave up 6 bases, with 8 bases separating them. The CDR3 totals 12 residues. The germline CDR1 and CDR2 sequences are SNHLY and FYNNEI. Written as DNA, the CDR3 is TGTGCCAGCAGTGCCGACTGGGATACGCAGTATTTT. It is translated as CASSADWDTQYF.

The chain recombines TRBV4-1 with TRBJ1-2, with a possible D match to TRBD1 (5 bases). The CDR3 has 13 amino acids. Germline CDR1 is MGHRA and CDR2 is YSYEKL. V was pared by 8 bases and J by 8 bases, with 18 bases between. CDR3 coding DNA: TGCGCCAGCCCTGGGGCAGTCAAGGGAGGCTACACCTTC. Its translation is CASPGAVKGGYTF.

CDR3 residues: CASSYASPLVAFF. The CDR3 coding sequence is TGTGCCAGCAGCTACGCTTCCCCTTTAGTGGCTTTCTTT. The chain uses TRBV27 and TRBJ1-1; D is unclear. CDR1 MNHEY and CDR2 SMNVEV come from the germline V gene (reference sequence). Trimming took off 6 bases at V and 11 bases at J, with 19 bases between the two ends. The CDR3 extends over 13 amino acids.

The rearrangement joins TRBV28 to TRBJ1-4; no reliable D call. The CDR3 contains 15 residues. Germline assignment: CDR1 MDHEN and CDR2 SYDVKM. Trimming left V 3 bases short and J 0 bases short, with 8 bases between. The CDR3 loop is CASSFAGSTNEKLFF. CDR3 sequence (DNA): TGTGCCAGCAGTTTTGCCGGGTCAACTAATGAAAAACTGTTTTTT.

The chain joins TRBV9 to TRBJ2-7; 7 bases map to TRBD1. The trim removed 4 bases at V and 7 bases at J, leaving 11 bases unmatched. Germline V lookup: CDR1 SGDLS, CDR2 YYNGEE. The CDR3 has 14 amino acids. The CDR3 spells CASSPLRGNGEQYF. The CDR3 nucleotides read TGTGCCAGCAGCCCTCTCAGGGGGAACGGGGAGCAGTACTTC.

The chain couples TRBV6-6 to TRBJ1-1, with TRBD1 matching 7 bases. Looked up from germline, CDR1 is MNHNY and CDR2 is SVGAGI (reference sequence). The junction had 7 bases not matched to a gene; V was cut back by 5 bases and J by 4 bases. CDR3 length: 14 amino acids. This CDR3 reads CASSNDRVGTEAFF. The CDR3, as DNA: TGTGCCAGCAGTAACGACAGGGTGGGCACTGAAGCTTTCTTT.

The rearrangement uses TRBV28 and TRBJ2-3, with TRBD2 matching over 11 bases. Germline CDR1 and CDR2: MDHEN and SYDVKM. This CDR3 comprises 14 residues. V shed 6 bases, J shed 6 bases, and the junction held 5 bases outside the gene matches. The CDR3 here is CASRETSGTDTQYF. CDR3 DNA: TGTGCCAGCAGGGAGACTAGCGGGACTGATACGCAGTATTTT.

This clone has just one count. The chain links TRBV7-3 to TRBJ2-7, with a possible D match to TRBD1 (6 bases). Germline values: CDR1 SGHTA, CDR2 FQGTGA. Trimming removed 8 bases at V and 5 bases at J, with 19 bases between. The CDR3 is made up of 14 amino acids. The CDR3: CASAIRTEGDEQYF. DNA of the CDR3: TGTGCCAGCGCTATCCGGACAGAAGGGGACGAGCAGTACTTC.

V gene TRBV18 combines with J gene TRBJ1-3, with no clear D. The germline CDR1 and CDR2 sequences are KGHSH and LQKENI. V dropped 6 bases and J dropped 0 bases, with 9 bases sitting between them. The CDR3 has 14 residues. This chain's CDR3 is CASSKQSSGNTIYF. The CDR3 region has the DNA TGTGCCAGCTCCAAACAGAGCTCTGGAAACACCATATATTTT.

V gene TRBV27 combines with J gene TRBJ2-1, with D perhaps matching TRBD1 (6 bases). The germline V gene encodes CDR1 MNHEY and CDR2 SMNVEV (reference sequence). The germline V and J ends were trimmed by 6 bases and 2 bases, with 14 bases remaining between them. The CDR3 spans 15 residues. The CDR3 loop is CASSPTGNAYNEQFF. Here the CDR3 DNA reads TGTGCCAGCAGCCCCACAGGGAATGCCTACAATGAGCAGTTCTTC.

A few counts support this clone. The chain links TRBV29-1 to TRBJ2-2; a weak D match, TRBD2 (5 bases). The CDR3 extends over 15 amino acids. The V end lost 7 bases, the J end lost 7 bases, and 22 bases lay between the germline ends. The V gene's germline CDR1 is SQVTM and CDR2 ANQGSEA. The DNA of the CDR3 is TGCAGCGCCTATGGACCGGGGAGCCGGGGCGGGGAGCTGTTTTTT. It encodes CSAYGPGSRGGELFF.

V is TRBV6-2 or TRBV6-3 and J is TRBJ1-1, with D unclear. Germline V gene lookup returns CDR1 MNHEY and CDR2 SVGEGT. The CDR3 is 15 amino acids. V shed 6 bases and J shed 0 bases, with 14 bases lying between them. The CDR3 spells CASSHVGGLNTEAFF. CDR3 DNA sequence: TGTGCCAGCAGCCACGTGGGCGGGTTGAACACTGAAGCTTTCTTT.

This sequence joins TRBV10-1 and TRBJ2-4; perhaps TRBD2 as D (5 bases). The V and J ends lost 0 bases and 2 bases respectively, with 14 bases between them. The CDR3 runs 17 residues. Germline V gives CDR1 WNHNN, CDR2 SYGVQD (reference sequence). The CDR3 coding sequence is TGCGCCAGCAGTGAGTCGCGGGTCCGGGAATCCAAAAACATTCAGTACTTC. It encodes CASSESRVRESKNIQYF.

The chain joins TRBV2 to TRBJ2-3; 14 bases are shared with TRBD2. Germline V gene lookup returns CDR1 SNHLY and CDR2 FYNNEI. The CDR3 has 16 amino acids. Losses at the gene ends were 11 bases for V and 1 base for J; bases not matched to a gene: 8. The CDR3 sequence: CAGRLAGGGGTDTQYF. The CDR3 DNA reads as TGTGCCGGCCGACTAGCGGGAGGGGGCGGCACAGATACGCAGTATTTT. The full variable domain, in which reference TRBV2 and TRBJ2-3 provide the parts outside the CDR3, is EPEVTQTPSHQVTQMGQEVILRCVPISNHLYFYWYRQILGQKVEFLVSFYNNEISEKSEIFDDQFSVERPDGSNFTLKIRSTKLEDSAMYFCAGRLAGGGGTDTQYFGPGTRLTVL.

This chain links TRBV2 with TRBJ1-2; D is ambiguous. This CDR3 has 13 amino acids. The V gene lost 6 bases and the J gene lost 4 bases, with 12 bases spanning the gap. Germline-derived CDR1 and CDR2 are SNHLY and FYNNEI. The CDR3 coding sequence is TGTGCCAGCAGGGAGCTAGTTAGCTATGGCTACACCTTC. It codes for CASRELVSYGYTF.

This chain joins TRBV6-2 or TRBV6-3 and TRBJ1-6; 9 nucleotides agree with TRBD1. The CDR3 is 14 amino acids. The germline CDR1 and CDR2 sequences are MNHEY and SVGEGT. J gave up 8 bases and V 5 bases, and 4 bases lay outside the gene matches. The CDR3 is CASSDRGFYSPLHF. The CDR3, as DNA: TGTGCCAGCAGTGACAGGGGGTTTTATTCACCCCTCCACTTT.

This clone was counted once. J is TRBJ1-2 and V is TRBV4-3; a weak D match, TRBD1 (6 bases). There are 15 residues in the CDR3. Germline V gene sequence: CDR1 LGHNA, CDR2 YSLEER. Between the trimmed V and J ends, which lost 1 base and 4 bases, there was a span of 13 bases. The CDR3 spells CASSQVWQGTYGYTF. The CDR3 bases are TGCGCCAGCAGCCAAGTCTGGCAGGGGACCTATGGCTACACCTTC.

This chain uses TRBV19 with TRBJ1-3; tentative D call: TRBD1 (5 bases). Germline values: CDR1 LNHDA, CDR2 SQIVND (reference sequence). V dropped 8 bases and J dropped 2 bases, with 13 bases sitting between them. The CDR3 contains 14 residues. CDR3 in DNA: TGTGCCAGTGGAGCGCGGGGGGCTGGAAACACCATATATTTT. Its protein product is CASGARGAGNTIYF.